Listed here is a single T cell receptor (beta chain). Its antigen remains unknown. These data originate in a study of cytomegalovirus exposure and HLA in healthy donors. Primers: 60 Vbeta forward and 13 Jbeta reverse. Measured with immunoSEQ multiplex PCR; TCRdb has only the in-frame clones, and not every one. The sample lists approximately 150,000 clones; around 90% were seen once. The study, taken as a whole, reports: One later analysis reportedly identified an Asian-associated ancestry cluster that showed fewer N-insertions than the approximately 670-donor mean. In a later analysis, the majority of CMV-associated beta chains seemingly showed HLA restriction.

The sequence was collected from a woman in her 30s in good health and CMV-seronegative. The sample comprised PBMCs.

CDR3 residues: CASSLGLADSYEQYF. DNA of the CDR3: TGTGCCAGCAGCTTGGGGCTAGCGGACTCCTACGAGCAGTACTTC. The V gene is TRBV5-4, the J gene TRBJ2-7; 7 bases are shared with TRBD2. The CDR3 contains 15 residues. The trim removed 0 bases at V and 0 bases at J, leaving 3 bases unmatched. Per the germline V gene, CDR1 is SGHNT and CDR2 is YYREEE (reference sequence).